This T cell receptor beta chain is drawn from a study of multiple sclerosis patients with progressive multifocal leukoencephalopathy. Synthetic inline TR CDR3 controls covering all V-J pairings were spiked into each PCR. Sequencing was performed with immunoSEQ multiplex PCR; in TCRdb, only in-frame clones are kept and a portion is missing. This table holds 25,000 to 35,000 clones, around 89% found once. General study results and limits: Most PML patients had lower entropy, suggesting less diverse TRB repertoires. Before and during natalizumab, the clones expanded at PML already existed.

V shed 8 bases and J 6 bases; nucleotides not matched to a gene: 6. The CDR3 loop spans 12 amino acids. Germline V gene data show CDR1 as SNHLY and CDR2 as FYNNEI. Turning to this clone: Its cognate antigen is unknown.

Time point given: before natalizumab initiation. T0 refers to blood drawn before natalizumab was first infused. This receptor was obtained from a human donor with multiple sclerosis. This chain connects TRBV2 to TRBJ1-1, with 7 positions matching TRBD1. Material for sequencing was PBMCs. The CDR3 protein is CASARGYAEAFF. CDR3 nucleotides: TGTGCCAGCGCCAGGGGGTACGCTGAAGCTTTCTTT.